Below, one T cell receptor beta chain is given with its context. This clonotype was counted many times. This clone's antigen is unknown. Base qualities are not provided; no much larger clone lies one nucleotide away. In the ophthalmopathy patients, disease was moderately to severely active, with a Clinical Activity Score of 3 or more, a NOSPECS grade of 4 or more, and a duration of less than 3 months. Patients with uncontrolled infections, other autoimmune diseases, pregnancy or lactation were excluded. Diagnoses relied on clinical symptoms, serum thyroxine and TRAb, thyroid ultrasound and orbital computed tomography. PBMCs were separated from 10 ml of fresh peripheral blood using Ficoll-Paque density gradient centrifugation. Trizol reagent was used to extract total RNA, and RNA quality was then checked on an Agilent 2100 Bioanalyzer. The TCR beta CDR3 regions were amplified from RNA transcripts. For the first round of RT-PCR on the TCR CDR3, the HTBI primer set was used together with the Qiagen OneStep RT-PCR kit. Libraries were constructed in a second round of multiplex PCR, after which size selection and purification were carried out. The libraries were sequenced on an Illumina HiSeq2000 using paired-end 100 bp reads. Concerning the study's data processing: Raw data were processed with SOAPnuke, discarding reads with adapters, uncalled bases, mean Phred below 15, or no exact constant-primer or identifier match. High-quality paired reads were merged with COPE v1.2.5, and unique nucleotide sequences were defined as clonotypes. MiTCR v1.1 was used to align clonotypes to the IMGT TRBV, TRBD and TRBJ reference segments. Analysis was restricted to V-J combinations with a frequency above 0.0001, which covered just over 98% of repertoires. The TCS score was defined as F50 (clonal expansion) divided by E x V (chaos), with BLOSUM62-based TCRdist calculated between CDR3 peptides within each V-J. Welch's t-statistics and random forest reduced approximately 520 V-J features to 13, which were used in a naive Bayes classifier (R e1071). TCRdb reprocessing: public reads trimmed at Q25 with fastp, clones called with MiXCR, in-frame beta chains kept. Each record represents a unique CDR3 protein, reported with the most common genes and DNA among its rows. It is TCRdb's table, rather than the study itself, that gives the V and J calls and clone size. The sample table records a few hundred thousand distinct CDR3 sequences; 17% of these occur just once. The top ten hold around 17% of the sample.

CDR1 and CDR2 are drawn from the germline V gene: MNHNS, SASEGT. The CDR3 goes from the cysteine to the phenylalanine over 15 residues. Just the 45-base CDR3 DNA is kept, in frame starting at base 1. A distance of 17 bases separates the germline ends of V and J, which lose 4 bases and 5 bases respectively. The data originate from a study of T cells in Graves' hyperthyroidism and ophthalmopathy (dated by TCRdb to about 2019). For the study in its entirety: Peripheral blood was collected at initial diagnosis, before any treatment. TCR V-J signatures able to tell the groups apart were searched for in a discovery cohort of about a hundred patients, of whom around 42 had Graves' ophthalmopathy and around 56 had stable Graves' hyperthyroidism. An independent validation cohort of around 20 hyperthyroidism patients and about 15 patients who later progressed to ophthalmopathy tested prospective prediction of ophthalmopathy. The roughly 91 discovery patients were randomly split 7:3 into training and test sets. Thyroid tissue and blood T-cell repertoires from several Graves' hyperthyroidism patients were also compared in the study. After blood sampling, hyperthyroidism patients were treated with methimazole at a starting dose of 30 mg daily, and ophthalmopathy patients were treated with high-dose intravenous methylprednisolone. The paper describes TCR Vbeta CDR3 sequencing of about 140 peripheral blood samples, made up of 43 ophthalmopathy patients, 70 to 75 hyperthyroidism patients and about 17 progressor patients. On the study overall, not on this receptor specifically: In validation, the model predicted progression to ophthalmopathy a median of around six months before onset, with around 70% sensitivity and nearly 75% specificity. Most expanded thyroid clonotypes (frequency above 0.001) were also detected in blood, a finding suggesting that blood repertoires may reflect thyroid immune responses. Sample size was not statistically predetermined, and investigators were not blinded to group allocation. In cross-validation, a model built on a 13 V-J signature told ophthalmopathy apart from stable hyperthyroidism with under 90% sensitivity and 81% to 82% specificity, and in testing the same model reached 80%/75%.

The chain is made from TRBV6-1 and TRBJ1-1; the D gene cannot be named for sure. The specimen sequenced was blood. The source is a woman younger than 30 with Graves' ophthalmopathy. The CDR3 region has the sequence CASSGLKRESTEAFF. The nucleotide sequence reads as follows: TGTGCCAGCAGTGGTCTCAAGAGGGAGTCTACTGAAGCTTTCTTT.